This T cell receptor (beta chain) was found in a study of cytomegalovirus exposure and HLA in healthy donors (dated by TCRdb to 2016 to 2017). Context from the whole study: According to a later analysis, one platform produced both the roughly 130 validation repertoires and the 550 to 800 repertoires of the first cohort. The study aimed to test whether signatures of past pathogen exposure could be identified by cataloging public T cell receptors. High-throughput TCR immunosequencing, statistical association of individual TCRs with disease status, and machine learning were combined to predict cytomegalovirus infection status. Besides the first cohort of hundreds of subjects, a separate validation cohort made up of 95 to 150 different subjects was used. General conclusions and limits of the study: The study gave a list of 150 to 200 TCR beta chains associated with cytomegalovirus. Of the cluster scores, approximately 94% were above 0 in a later analysis, which found that TCRs clustered in the first cohort also tended to co-occur in the 130 or so validation repertoires. The classifier was reported to diagnose cytomegalovirus status with high specificity and sensitivity in both the original and validation cohorts. All 120 or so repertoires were used to score co-occurrence in the validation cohort in a later analysis, because that analysis had no HLA typing for the cohort. Most TCR sequences were seen in very few donors, while some public TCRs were found in many individuals. In vitro tests confirmed that a few of the cytomegalovirus-associated TCR beta chains recognize cytomegalovirus antigens. It was suggested by the authors that the approach could potentially be generalized to other disease states and immunological phenotypes.

Of note for this clone: Its antigen is not yet known. No clone much larger than this one lies a single base away; base qualities are absent.

The donors belonged to the validation cohort of roughly 120 subjects, which was separate from the approximately 700-subject first cohort. Preparation of the library involved the immunoSEQ multiplex PCR assay. The published analysis was carried out like this. A statistical classification framework was built for diagnosing cytomegalovirus status from the catalog of TCR beta chain sequences. The immuneACCESS repertoire file appears here via TCRdb, limited to in-frame rearrangements. These files lack a portion of the clones; in checked studies, under half of the deficit traces to unresolved V genes, and the cause of the others is not known. Clone size and V and J calls were adopted from that table, with D and trimming inferred from the DNA. The sample table records approximately 150,000 clones; more than 85% of these occur just once. The ten largest clones capture roughly 10% of the sample. The source of this sequence is a man aged 18 to 29 in good health and CMV-seropositive. Specimen: PBMCs.

The DNA sequence follows: TGCGCCAGCAGCTGGCAGGGGGCGAAAATGACTGAAGCTTTCTTT. Its translation is CASSWQGAKMTEAFF. The chain was built from TRBV5-1 and TRBJ1-1, with 8 junctional bases fitting TRBD1. V is trimmed back by 3 bases and J by 5 bases, and the junction contains 9 bases that no gene match accounts for. The CDR3 measures 15 amino acids from cysteine to phenylalanine. Only the CDR3 portion is preserved as DNA: 45 bases, with reading frame beginning at the first base. Looking up the germline V gene yields CDR1 SGHRS and CDR2 YFSETQ.